These T cell receptor beta chains were read from a single sample in a study of T-cell memory formation after mild COVID-19. TCRdb ran MiXCR on the 5' RACE reads and lists one entry per CDR3 protein. The data show fewer than 500,000 distinct CDR3 sequences, with around 27% seen just once and 12% held by the top ten. What was sequenced was PBMCs or a T cell subset sorted from them (not recorded which). Receptors originate from an adult woman who had mild COVID-19 (a few samples of this study predate the infection). Cell type and time point are not known. The CDR3 runs from the conserved cysteine through the conserved F or W. The D gene is left open where the match is weak. Expanded clones are given a class, and other clones once, few, many or no size at all.

cdr3_length,d_call,clone_size,j_call,v_call,cdr3_aa,cdr3_nt
14,TRBD2,NA,TRBJ2-7,TRBV20-1,CSARGLAGAHEQYF,TGCAGTGCTAGGGGACTAGCGGGAGCACACGAGCAGTACTTC
16,NA,NA,TRBJ2-3,TRBV6-5,CASSYSMTVSTDTQYF,TGTGCCAGCAGTTACTCTATGACCGTTAGCACAGATACGCAGTATTTT
17,TRBD2,NA,TRBJ2-1,TRBV5-1,CASSPRTSGGAYNEQFF,TGCGCCAGCAGCCCCCGGACTAGCGGGGGGGCTTATAATGAGCAGTTCTTC
14,TRBD2,NA,TRBJ2-7,TRBV20-1,CSAAGLAVSYEQYF,TGCAGTGCGGCGGGACTAGCGGTCTCCTACGAGCAGTACTTC
10,NA,NA,TRBJ1-2,TRBV21-1,CASLPYGYTF,TGTGCCAGTCTCCCTTATGGCTACACCTTC
13,NA,few,TRBJ2-4,TRBV20-1,CSARWIAKNIQYF,TGCAGTGCTAGATGGATAGCCAAAAACATTCAGTACTTC
14,TRBD1,once,TRBJ2-7,TRBV10-3,CAISWTGGRDEQYF,TGTGCCATCAGTTGGACAGGGGGCCGGGACGAGCAGTACTTC
14,NA,few,TRBJ2-1,TRBV5-1,CASSLYRTTGEQFF,TGCGCCAGCAGCTTGTACAGGACTACGGGTGAGCAGTTCTTC
14,NA,NA,TRBJ2-3,TRBV25-1,CASSRPAPQDTQYF,TGTGCCAGCAGTCGCCCCGCCCCCCAGGATACGCAGTATTTT
15,TRBD1,few,TRBJ2-1,TRBV9,CASSASGTGADEQFF,TGTGCCAGCAGCGCCTCCGGGACAGGGGCGGATGAGCAGTTCTTC
15,NA,NA,TRBJ1-5,TRBV7-8,CASSLLSGANQPQHF,TGTGCCAGCAGCTTACTGTCAGGGGCCAATCAGCCCCAGCATTTT
13,NA,NA,TRBJ2-1,TRBV5-1,CASSLVGDYEQFF,TGCGCCAGCAGCTTGGTCGGGGACTATGAGCAGTTCTTC
12,NA,NA,TRBJ2-1,TRBV29-1,CSAFSGSYEQFF,TGCAGCGCTTTCTCGGGAAGCTATGAGCAGTTCTTC
18,TRBD1,NA,TRBJ1-6,TRBV4-1,CASSQENLPTGINSPLHF,TGCGCCAGCAGCCAAGAAAACCTACCGACAGGGATTAATTCACCCCTCCACTTT
16,TRBD2,many,TRBJ2-7,TRBV5-1,CASSRGLAGRDVIRYF,TGCGCCAGCAGCCGGGGACTAGCGGGGAGAGACGTTATTCGGTACTTC
14,NA,NA,TRBJ1-2,TRBV19,CASSPDSSFYGYTF,TGTGCCAGTAGCCCGGACAGTTCCTTCTATGGCTACACCTTC
13,NA,few,TRBJ2-1,TRBV7-2,CASSVQTEDEQFF,TGTGCCAGCAGCGTTCAAACTGAAGATGAGCAGTTCTTC
18,NA,NA,TRBJ2-7,TRBV10-3,CAISDAGTASGGGYEQYF,TGTGCCATCAGTGATGCCGGGACAGCCAGCGGGGGAGGGTACGAGCAGTACTTC
13,NA,once,TRBJ2-7,TRBV29-1,CSVVKGGTYEQYF,TGCAGCGTTGTTAAGGGGGGGACCTACGAGCAGTACTTC
16,NA,NA,TRBJ1-1,TRBV18,CASSSLDFGGRTEAFF,TGTGCCAGCTCATCGCTTGATTTCGGGGGGCGGACTGAAGCTTTCTTT
13,NA,once,TRBJ2-7,TRBV10-3,CAISGDRLYEQYF,TGTGCCATCAGTGGGGACCGTCTCTACGAGCAGTACTTC
20,TRBD2,few,TRBJ2-1,TRBV4-1,CASSHLLLTSGMTSYNEQFF,TGCGCCAGCAGCCACCTTTTGCTGACTAGCGGGATGACCTCCTACAATGAGCAGTTCTTC
16,TRBD2,NA,TRBJ2-1,TRBV12-3/TRBV12-4,CASSLSGGFYVQGQFF,TGTGCCAGCAGCCTGTCGGGAGGATTCTACGTCCAAGGGCAGTTCTTC
13,NA,NA,TRBJ2-2,TRBV27,CASSLMGAGELFF,TGTGCCAGCAGTTTGATGGGAGCCGGGGAGCTGTTTTTT
15,NA,few,TRBJ2-1,TRBV7-9,CASSLGGGPLDEQFF,TGTGCCAGCAGCTTAGGAGGGGGACCCCTCGATGAGCAGTTCTTC
19,TRBD2,NA,TRBJ2-1,TRBV5-1,CASSLGRSGAISSYNEQFF,TGCGCCAGCAGCTTGGGTCGTAGCGGGGCAATTAGCTCCTACAATGAGCAGTTCTTC
14,TRBD2,NA,TRBJ2-3,TRBV3-1,CASSQGAAVAGALF,TGTGCCAGCAGCCAAGGGGCCGCGGTAGCGGGGGCCCTATTT
15,NA,NA,TRBJ1-2,TRBV6-5,CASSYSPSPYYGYTF,TGTGCCAGCAGTTACTCGCCTTCCCCGTACTATGGCTACACCTTC
16,TRBD2,NA,TRBJ2-1,TRBV5-1,CASSLPAGGWRAEQFF,TGCGCCAGCAGCTTACCAGCGGGGGGCTGGAGGGCTGAGCAGTTCTTC
17,NA,few,TRBJ2-3,TRBV12-3/TRBV12-4,CASSPPHGVSNTDTQYF,TGTGCCAGCAGTCCGCCTCATGGGGTCAGTAACACAGATACGCAGTATTTT
12,NA,NA,TRBJ1-5,TRBV4-1,CASSHGGQPQHF,TGCGCCAGCAGCCATGGGGGCCAGCCCCAGCATTTT
18,TRBD2,NA,TRBJ2-7,TRBV20-1,CSARTPGTSGRAPYEQYF,TGCAGTGCTAGAACCCCCGGGACTAGCGGGAGGGCCCCCTACGAGCAGTACTTC
16,TRBD2,few,TRBJ2-2,TRBV7-3,CASSLSGAMNTGELFF,TGTGCCAGCAGCCTCAGCGGGGCTATGAACACCGGGGAGCTGTTTTTT
15,NA,NA,TRBJ1-2,TRBV7-6,CASSQGLSPNYGYTF,TGTGCCAGCAGCCAAGGACTGAGTCCTAACTATGGCTACACCTTC
15,NA,few,TRBJ2-7,TRBV9,CASSVGRETYYEQYF,TGTGCCAGCAGCGTAGGAAGGGAGACCTACTACGAGCAGTACTTC
12,NA,NA,TRBJ2-1,TRBV12-3/TRBV12-4,CASSRQPNEQFF,TGTGCCAGCAGTCGACAGCCCAATGAGCAGTTCTTC
13,NA,NA,TRBJ2-1,TRBV10-3,CAISEDRENEQFF,TGTGCCATCAGTGAGGATAGGGAAAATGAGCAGTTCTTC
14,NA,NA,TRBJ2-7,TRBV29-1,CSVRPSHGGNEQYF,TGCAGCGTCCGACCCAGTCACGGTGGCAACGAGCAGTACTTC
14,NA,NA,TRBJ2-5,TRBV3-1,CASSQRGVQETQYF,TGTGCCAGCAGCCAACGGGGAGTGCAAGAGACCCAGTACTTC
16,TRBD2,NA,TRBJ2-1,TRBV20-1,CSARDLGREYLDEQFF,TGCAGTGCTAGAGATTTAGGGCGGGAGTACCTCGATGAGCAGTTCTTC
15,NA,few,TRBJ1-2,TRBV12-3/TRBV12-4,CASSLTVSANYGYTF,TGTGCCAGCAGTTTAACAGTCTCAGCTAACTATGGCTACACCTTC
13,TRBD1,NA,TRBJ2-7,TRBV6-2/TRBV6-3,CASRGQGTIEQYF,TGTGCCAGCAGGGGACAGGGGACTATCGAGCAGTACTTC
15,NA,NA,TRBJ2-2,TRBV7-8,CASSPKRDGTGELFF,TGTGCCAGCAGCCCGAAGAGGGATGGCACCGGGGAGCTGTTTTTT
16,TRBD2,NA,TRBJ2-3,TRBV7-2,CASSLGLATSTDTQYF,TGTGCCAGCAGCTTGGGACTAGCGACTAGCACAGATACGCAGTATTTT
15,NA,NA,TRBJ1-2,TRBV11-2,CASSLTDHAVYGYTF,TGTGCCAGCAGCTTGACGGACCATGCCGTATATGGCTACACCTTC
15,NA,many,TRBJ1-3,TRBV5-5,CASSFRMGGGNTIYF,TGTGCCAGCAGCTTCAGAATGGGAGGTGGAAACACCATATATTTT
16,NA,NA,TRBJ1-4,TRBV14,CASSQDHGFSGEKLFF,TGTGCCAGCAGCCAAGATCATGGATTCTCGGGGGAAAAACTGTTTTTT
17,NA,NA,TRBJ1-6,TRBV5-4,CASSPDSAPSYNSPLHF,TGTGCCAGCAGCCCGGACAGTGCCCCCTCCTATAATTCACCCCTCCACTTT
11,NA,NA,TRBJ2-7,TRBV29-1,CSVGQDTFQYF,TGCAGCGTTGGCCAGGATACTTTCCAGTACTTC
14,TRBD2,few,TRBJ2-7,TRBV20-1,CSARSGGGRSEQYF,TGCAGTGCTAGGTCGGGGGGGGGTCGGAGCGAGCAGTACTTC
20,TRBD2,NA,TRBJ2-7,TRBV6-2/TRBV6-3,CASSYSGGKLAPTSAYEQYF,TGTGCCAGCAGTTACTCCGGGGGGAAACTAGCGCCGACGTCCGCCTACGAGCAGTACTTC
15,NA,NA,TRBJ2-1,TRBV6-5,CASSLRGQVFPEQFF,TGTGCCAGCAGTCTCCGAGGTCAGGTCTTCCCTGAGCAGTTCTTC
15,TRBD1,NA,TRBJ2-3,TRBV30,CAWSRTGGYTDTQYF,TGTGCCTGGAGCCGAACAGGGGGTTACACAGATACGCAGTATTTT
16,TRBD2,NA,TRBJ2-1,TRBV23-1,CASSPKTSGSGNEQFF,TGCGCCAGCAGTCCCAAGACTAGCGGGAGTGGAAATGAGCAGTTCTTC
13,TRBD2,NA,TRBJ2-1,TRBV4-3,CASSQLLAGEQFF,TGCGCCAGCAGCCAACTCCTAGCGGGAGAGCAGTTCTTC
16,TRBD2,NA,TRBJ2-7,TRBV3-1,CASSQSSGSTTGEQYF,TGTGCCAGCAGCCAATCCAGCGGGAGTACAACTGGCGAGCAGTACTTC
16,NA,NA,TRBJ2-1,TRBV6-1,CASSSLDSSSYNEQFF,TGTGCCAGCAGTTCCCTAGACTCTAGCTCCTACAATGAGCAGTTCTTC
15,NA,NA,TRBJ2-3,TRBV5-8,CASSLVLLITDTQYF,TGTGCCAGCAGCTTGGTCCTACTTATCACAGATACGCAGTATTTT